The rows below give T cell receptor beta chains drawn from one sample of a study of T cells expressing NK-cell markers. TCRdb re-called the 5' RACE reads; one entry per CDR3 protein, DNA not given. The sample spans about 260,000 distinct CDR3 sequences; the ten largest clones claim 0.39%. The sequenced sample was blood T cells: a sorted CD56 or NKG2C T cell subset, CD4+ or CD8+ T cells, or bulk PBMC T cells (not recorded which). These TCRs come from a man aged 18 to 30 in good health. Each CDR3 is given with its conserved first and last residue. Fields, in order: V gene, J gene, CDR3 protein.

V: TRBV12-3/TRBV12-4
J: TRBJ2-3
CDR3: CASSSDLAVTQYF

V: TRBV5-5
J: TRBJ2-7
CDR3: CASSPRLDEQYF

V: TRBV12-3/TRBV12-4
J: TRBJ1-1
CDR3: CASRSSLGFEAFF

V: TRBV12-3/TRBV12-4
J: TRBJ2-1
CDR3: CASSPPGGNLFF

V: TRBV24-1
J: TRBJ2-1
CDR3: CATSGEREGYNEQFF

V: TRBV6-2/TRBV6-3
J: TRBJ2-3
CDR3: CASSYSGSGGPHGTDTQYF

V: TRBV24-1
J: TRBJ2-1
CDR3: CATSDSTPGLDFHEQFF

V: TRBV10-3
J: TRBJ1-1
CDR3: CAIRGWGGTTEAFF

V: TRBV18
J: TRBJ2-1
CDR3: CASSLSLSGRADEQFF

V: TRBV20-1
J: TRBJ2-7
CDR3: CSASGHLQAYEQYF

V: TRBV30
J: TRBJ2-6
CDR3: CAWVDREFFSGANVLTF

V: TRBV6-6
J: TRBJ1-6
CDR3: CASMFRLQSPLHF

V: TRBV6-1
J: TRBJ1-5
CDR3: CASSVTEDQPQHF

V: TRBV20-1
J: TRBJ2-1
CDR3: CSAWGAGVNNEQFF

V: TRBV6-6
J: TRBJ1-1
CDR3: CASKLNSEAFF

V: TRBV7-6
J: TRBJ2-1
CDR3: CASLAGGGRNEQFF

V: TRBV29-1
J: TRBJ2-1
CDR3: CSVGVGQGYNEQFF

V: TRBV5-6
J: TRBJ2-5
CDR3: CASSSNTRTGKVETQYF

V: TRBV6-1
J: TRBJ1-5
CDR3: CASSEQYRAVQPQHF

V: TRBV2
J: TRBJ1-4
CDR3: CASRRQGSGEKLFF

V: TRBV10-3
J: TRBJ2-2
CDR3: CAISESIWEATGELFF

V: TRBV5-1
J: TRBJ2-7
CDR3: CASSLGRGRNYEQYF

V: TRBV9
J: TRBJ1-5
CDR3: CASSVAGGDDQPQHF

V: TRBV4-3
J: TRBJ2-6
CDR3: CASSDDTSGANVLTF

V: TRBV4-1
J: TRBJ2-2
CDR3: CASSQEDRRASTGELFF

V: TRBV2
J: TRBJ2-3
CDR3: CASTQRRTDVYF

V: TRBV20-1
J: TRBJ2-3
CDR3: CSASAEARNTDTQYF

V: TRBV24-1
J: TRBJ1-5
CDR3: CATSVNDRGQPQHF

V: TRBV5-4
J: TRBJ2-5
CDR3: CASSLARFPETQYF

V: TRBV14
J: TRBJ2-5
CDR3: CASSQTQETQYF

V: TRBV12-3/TRBV12-4
J: TRBJ1-1
CDR3: CASRRGEGTEAFF

V: TRBV5-1
J: TRBJ2-3
CDR3: CASSLWGNQDTQYF

V: TRBV28
J: TRBJ2-2
CDR3: CASSPDRGRGELFF

V: TRBV2
J: TRBJ1-5
CDR3: CASSVEGGQPQHF

V: TRBV3-1
J: TRBJ2-7
CDR3: CASSRTSGSGEQYF

V: TRBV19
J: TRBJ2-1
CDR3: CASSRGVENNEQFF

V: TRBV7-9
J: TRBJ1-1
CDR3: CASSLAGRVETEAFF

V: TRBV9
J: TRBJ2-1
CDR3: CASSPRGGNRNEQFF

V: TRBV12-3/TRBV12-4
J: TRBJ1-5
CDR3: CASSLQGGRQPQHF

V: TRBV6-6
J: TRBJ2-5
CDR3: CASTATGKETQYF

V: TRBV24-1
J: TRBJ2-1
CDR3: CATRGPTGATLFF

V: TRBV7-3
J: TRBJ2-1
CDR3: CASSPGTGSSYNEQFF

V: TRBV12-3/TRBV12-4
J: TRBJ2-5
CDR3: CASSPTATLYQETQYF

V: TRBV29-1
J: TRBJ2-3
CDR3: CSVGPGTADTQYF

V: TRBV18
J: TRBJ2-2
CDR3: CASSPTGPENSGELFF

V: TRBV27
J: TRBJ2-2
CDR3: CASSRTVNTGELFF

V: TRBV19
J: TRBJ2-4
CDR3: CASSGTLGAKNIQYF

V: TRBV29-1
J: TRBJ2-1
CDR3: CSAIAGQGSIREQFF

V: TRBV24-1
J: TRBJ2-1
CDR3: CATSDPVGTSRNEQFF

V: TRBV6-1
J: TRBJ1-1
CDR3: CASSEEGRGAFF

V: TRBV29-1
J: TRBJ2-1
CDR3: CSVPGLAGGYREQFF

V: TRBV9
J: TRBJ2-3
CDR3: CASSESRGSYTDTQYF

V: TRBV12-3/TRBV12-4
J: TRBJ1-2
CDR3: CASSPQGHSGLGYTF

V: TRBV4-3
J: TRBJ2-1
CDR3: CASRLAASSYNEQFF

V: TRBV7-2
J: TRBJ2-1
CDR3: CASSLLGKEQFF

V: TRBV12-3/TRBV12-4
J: TRBJ2-3
CDR3: CASTSLAGGPSTQYF

V: TRBV24-1
J: TRBJ2-1
CDR3: CATSDLSRAPYNEQFF

V: TRBV12-3/TRBV12-4
J: TRBJ2-3
CDR3: CASSQLAGAGTDTQYF

V: TRBV6-1
J: TRBJ2-5
CDR3: CASSAIPGTGMRKTQYF